This T cell receptor (beta chain) was found in a study of CD8+CD57+ T cells in acquired aplastic anemia (dated by TCRdb to about 2018). With regard to the full study: Extracted DNA from sorted CD4+ and CD8+ cells averaged around 2.9 ug, ranging from roughly 0.19 to 27.4 ug. Mean read counts for healthy donor samples were about 10 million for CD4+ cells and some 12 million for CD8+ cells.

The cysteine opens and the phenylalanine closes a CDR3 of 17 amino acids. The sequence is cut down to CDR3 DNA, 51 bases in frame from base 1. As encoded in the germline V gene, CDR1 is SGHDN while CDR2 is FVKESK. Clipping removes 0 bases from V and 3 bases from J, with 9 as the unmatched junction base count. Overall study results and their limits: Patients and healthy controls showed no significant difference in CD8+ Simpson's diversity (P=0.060). Although 25 to 30 CD8+ CDR3 sequences were shared by patients and controls, these sequences appeared highly expressed in patients and within the immunodominant clones of patients.

This clonotype was observed many times. Its antigen is still unknown. No per-base quality is available; no much larger clone lies one base away. In this study, sorted CD4+ and CD8+ T cells from the blood of healthy subjects and of severe aplastic anemia patients had their TCR repertoires deep-sequenced. Ficoll-Paque density gradient centrifugation was used to isolate peripheral blood mononuclear cells. CD4+ and CD8+ T cells were sorted by FACS or magnetic beads before DNA extraction. Profiling of TCR beta VDJ combinations and CDR3 sequences used genomic DNA as the template. An Illumina HiSeq 2000 was the platform used for TCR repertoire sequencing. In the authors' own workflow: TRBV/TRBJ rearrangement plots, CDR3 size and DJ length profiles, and Simpson's diversity index were used to evaluate the repertoires. The most abundant DNA sequence in the deep sequencing data was defined as the immunodominant clone. CDR3 amino acid sequences were screened for sharing across subjects and were compared with published repertoires and the VDJdb database. TCRdb reprocessing: public reads trimmed at Q25 with fastp, clones called with MiXCR, in-frame beta chains kept. When rows share a CDR3 protein, they turn into one entry using the most common DNA and genes. The V and J calls reflect TCRdb's pipeline rather than the authors' work. The sample table lists around 180,000 distinct CDR3 sequences, just under 65% of them with a count of one. The ten largest clonotypes hold over 40% of the sample.

Sequenced: sorted CD4+, CD8+, or CD8+CD57+ T cells (not recorded which) from PBMCs. The receptor chain draws on TRBV14 and TRBJ2-3; 7 central nucleotides agree with TRBD1. This clonotype originated in a human donor in good health. For the CDR3, the sequence is CASSQDPTGVGTDTQYF. The DNA sequence is as follows: TGTGCCAGCAGCCAAGATCCCACAGGGGTAGGGACAGATACGCAGTATTTT.